This T cell receptor (beta chain) was documented in a study of T-cell memory formation after mild COVID-19. Findings of the study overall: Prior to infection, memory already included some responding clones, suggesting cross-reactive memory joined.

V was clipped by 7 bases and J by 4 bases; unmatched bases: 9. Germline lookup yields CDR1 SNHLY and CDR2 FYNNEI. CDR3 length: 15 residues. In regard to this clonotype: Its antigen is undetermined.

In TCRdb, the 5' RACE reads were re-called with MiXCR into one record per CDR3 protein. Found here are more than 150,000 distinct CDR3 sequences, about a fifth of them singletons; the top ten hold about 21%. The clonotype originates from an adult woman who had mild COVID-19 (a few samples of this study predate the infection). Cell type and time point are not known. Sequencing was done on a sample of PBMCs or a T cell subset sorted from them (not recorded which). The chain couples TRBV2 to TRBJ1-5; 8 bases are a match to TRBD1. The DNA of the CDR3 is TGTGCCAGCACCGAGGACAGGGCGGAGAATCAGCCCCAGCATTTT. This gives the protein CASTEDRAENQPQHF.